This TCR beta chain was recorded in a study of cytomegalovirus exposure and HLA in healthy donors. Across the study: Earlier results showed 117 million unique TCR beta sequences derived from roughly 180 million T cells. Early on, a data release was issued that held some 85 million unique TCRs from HLA-typed donors.

Points from the study as a whole: Clonal expansion was found to be greater in HLA-associated TCR beta chains than in equally common others in a later analysis.

A word on this clone: What it recognizes is unknown.

PCR involved 60 Vbeta and 13 Jbeta primers. TCRdb's copy holds only in-frame clones and misses some; the assay was immunoSEQ multiplex PCR. The repertoire consists of 150,000 to 200,000 clones, with over 75% occurring once and the leading ten covering about 1.5%. This clonotype was sampled from a man aged 50 to 60 in good health and CMV-seropositive. Material: PBMCs.

The CDR3 sequence: CASSSGPGRGYGYTF. The CDR3 coding sequence is TGTGCCAGCAGCTCCGGTCCCGGTCGGGGCTATGGCTACACCTTC. The genes are TRBV28 and TRBJ1-2; D remains unclear. The CDR3 loop spans 15 amino acids. Trimming pared 6 bases from V and 4 bases from J, leaving 18 bases between. Germline CDR1 MDHEN, CDR2 SYDVKM.